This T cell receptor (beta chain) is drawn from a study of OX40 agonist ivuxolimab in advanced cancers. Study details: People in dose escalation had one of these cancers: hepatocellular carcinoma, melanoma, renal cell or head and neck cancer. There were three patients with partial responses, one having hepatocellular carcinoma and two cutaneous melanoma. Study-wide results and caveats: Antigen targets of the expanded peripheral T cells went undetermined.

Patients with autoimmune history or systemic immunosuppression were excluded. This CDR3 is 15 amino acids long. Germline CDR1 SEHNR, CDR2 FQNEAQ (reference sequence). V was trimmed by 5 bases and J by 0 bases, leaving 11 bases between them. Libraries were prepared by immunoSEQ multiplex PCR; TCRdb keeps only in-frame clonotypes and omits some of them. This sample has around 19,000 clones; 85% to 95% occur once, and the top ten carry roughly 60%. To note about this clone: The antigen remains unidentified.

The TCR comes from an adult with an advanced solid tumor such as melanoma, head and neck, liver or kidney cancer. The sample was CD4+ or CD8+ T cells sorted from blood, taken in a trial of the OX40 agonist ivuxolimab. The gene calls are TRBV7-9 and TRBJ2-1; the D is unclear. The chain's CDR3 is CASSPTLSSYNEQFF. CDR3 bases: TGTGCCAGCAGCCCTACATTGAGCTCCTACAATGAGCAGTTCTTC. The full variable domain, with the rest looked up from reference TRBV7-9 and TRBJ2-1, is DTGVSQNPRHKITKRGQNVTFRCDPISEHNRLYWYRQTLGQGPEFLTYFQNEAQLEKSRLLSDRFSAERPKGSFSTLEIQRTEQGDSAMYLCASSPTLSSYNEQFFGPGTRLTVL.